This is a list of T cell receptor beta chains from one sample in a study of a mutant IDH1 vaccine in newly diagnosed glioma. Libraries were prepared by immunoSEQ multiplex PCR; TCRdb keeps only in-frame clonotypes and omits some of them. The table records over 30,000 clones, 80% to 95% of them present only once. For these receptors, no antigen is known. The sample consisted of PBMCs, taken from a glioma patient whose treatment included an IDH1 peptide vaccine. These receptors were collected from a woman between 40 and 50 years old with glioma. CDR3s include the opening cysteine and the closing phenylalanine or tryptophan. A D gene is named only where the DNA matches it firmly. Clone size is stated in some rows and not others, as once, few, many or a class when expanded.

TRBJ1-2 | 12 | . | TRBD1 | TRBV19 | TGTGCCAGTAGCGACAGGGGCTATGGCTACACCTTC | CASSDRGYGYTF
TRBJ2-1 | 18 | . | TRBD1 | TRBV28 | TGTGCCAGCAGTTCTGACCTGACAGGGGGAGACCCCTACAATGAGCAGTTCTTC | CASSSDLTGGDPYNEQFF
TRBJ1-5 | 14 | . | . | TRBV19 | TGTGCCAGTAGTCCCAGCCGGTTCAATCAGCCCCAGCATTTT | CASSPSRFNQPQHF
TRBJ1-4 | 14 | . | TRBD1 | TRBV5-1 | TGCGCCAGCAGCGGGGGACAGGGAGAAGAAAAACTGTTTTTT | CASSGGQGEEKLFF
TRBJ2-2 | 16 | once | TRBD1 | TRBV29-1 | TGCAGCGTCGAAAGGTTGGGACAGGGGGCACCCGGGGAGCTGTTTTTT | CSVERLGQGAPGELFF
TRBJ1-1 | 13 | . | . | TRBV10-2 | TGCGCCAGCAGTGCAAAGGAAAACACTGAAGCTTTCTTT | CASSAKENTEAFF
TRBJ2-7 | 16 | . | . | TRBV28 | TGTGCCAGCAGTTCACCCCGGACAGTTCCAGACTACGAGCAGTACTTC | CASSSPRTVPDYEQYF
TRBJ2-7 | 11 | once | . | TRBV10-3 | TGTGCCATCAGCGGAAGCTACGAGCAGTACTTC | CAISGSYEQYF
TRBJ1-2 | 14 | . | . | TRBV30 | TGTGCCTGGAGTGTCCCTTCGAGGGGGGACGGCTACACCTTC | CAWSVPSRGDGYTF
TRBJ2-1 | 17 | . | . | TRBV29-1 | TGCAGCGTTGATTTCCCGTTAGGAGTGGGTACCTACAATGAGCAGTTCTTC | CSVDFPLGVGTYNEQFF
TRBJ2-3 | 16 | . | . | TRBV11-2 | TGTGCCAGCAGCTCAACGGGTGGTGGGGCACGTGATACGCAGTATTTT | CASSSTGGGARDTQYF
TRBJ2-5 | 15 | . | . | TRBV5-6 | TGTGCCAGCAGCCTCCGGGGAGGCTACCAAGAGACCCAGTACTTC | CASSLRGGYQETQYF
TRBJ2-7 | 14 | . | TRBD2 | TRBV7-8 | TGTGCCAGCAGCTCCTTAGCGGGAGCCTACGAGCAGTACTTC | CASSSLAGAYEQYF
TRBJ2-1 | 12 | once | . | TRBV5-1 | TGCGCCAGCAGCTTTACAGGGAATGAGCAGTTCTTC | CASSFTGNEQFF
TRBJ1-1 | 15 | once | . | TRBV6-5 | TGTGCCAGCACCAAAAGGGCACCAATGAACACTGAAGCTTTCTTT | CASTKRAPMNTEAFF
TRBJ2-3 | 15 | . | . | TRBV7-7 | TGTGCTAGCAGCTTAGCCCCGGGGCCCACAGATACGCAGTATTTT | CASSLAPGPTDTQYF
TRBJ2-3 | 15 | . | . | TRBV15 | TGTGCCACCAGCAGAGCCCCCGACCCGACAGATACGCAGTATTTT | CATSRAPDPTDTQYF
TRBJ2-7 | 15 | . | TRBD1 | TRBV6-5 | TGTGCCAGCAGAAGACAGGGGGGGAGGTCCGGCGAGCAGTACTTC | CASRRQGGRSGEQYF
TRBJ1-6 | 14 | . | . | TRBV4-1 | TGCGCCAGCAGCCAAGATCCGGGGGTGAGCCCCCTCCACTTT | CASSQDPGVSPLHF
TRBJ2-7 | 14 | . | . | TRBV5-1 | TGCGCCAGCAGCTGGGCGGAACCATCTGGCGAGCAGTACTTC | CASSWAEPSGEQYF
TRBJ1-2 | 15 | . | . | TRBV6-1 | TGTGCCAGCACCCCTTATACTTGGGGGGCGGATGGCTACACCTTC | CASTPYTWGADGYTF
TRBJ1-2 | 16 | . | TRBD1 | TRBV7-2 | TGTGCCAGCAGCCTCAGACAGGGGGCGGTGGACTATGGCTACACCTTC | CASSLRQGAVDYGYTF
TRBJ2-5 | 17 | once | . | TRBV30 | TGTGCCTGGAGTGTACCCGGGGGACTGACAGTCCAAGAGACCCAGTACTTC | CAWSVPGGLTVQETQYF
TRBJ2-1 | 16 | . | . | TRBV5-1 | TGCGCCAGCAGCTTGGATCCGACAAGCTCCTACAATGAGCAGTTCTTC | CASSLDPTSSYNEQFF
TRBJ1-1 | 16 | . | . | TRBV4-2 | TGTGCCAGCAGCCAAGATATTAGGGCCCTGGGGACTGAAGCTTTCTTT | CASSQDIRALGTEAFF
TRBJ1-1 | 14 | . | . | TRBV5-4 | TGTGCCAGCAGCTTGAGACAGGCGGACACTGAAGCTTTCTTT | CASSLRQADTEAFF
TRBJ1-1 | 13 | once | . | TRBV28 | TGTGCCAGCAGGAGCTACCGGAACACTGAAGCTTTCTTT | CASRSYRNTEAFF
TRBJ2-7 | 15 | . | . | TRBV7-2 | TGTGCCAGCAGCTCCGACCGCGCCTCAACCTACGAGCAGTACTTC | CASSSDRASTYEQYF
TRBJ1-5 | 15 | . | . | TRBV30 | TGTGCCTGGAGTGTAGGTAGGGGTAGCAATCAGCCCCAGCATTTT | CAWSVGRGSNQPQHF